These T cell receptor beta chains were read from a single sample in a study of cytomegalovirus exposure and HLA in healthy donors. Data came from immunoSEQ multiplex PCR; TCRdb stores just in-frame clones and leaves some out. The sample lists about 69,000 clones; around 74% were seen once. Sequencing input: PBMCs. These receptors all come from a woman aged 55-69 years in good health and CMV-seropositive. Each CDR3 is given with its conserved first and last residue. A D gene is named only where the DNA matches it firmly. Clone size appears in some rows only: once, few, many, or a class for an expanded clone.

j_gene: TRBJ1-2; d_gene: -; abundance: -; v_gene: TRBV21-1; CDR3nt: TGTGCCCCAGGTGTGGGGAGGATTGGCTACACCTTC; CDR3aa: CAPGVGRIGYTF
j_gene: TRBJ2-2; d_gene: TRBD2; abundance: once; v_gene: TRBV6-5; CDR3nt: TGTGCCAGCAAGGTCCCGGGAGGCGGGGAGCTGTTTTTT; CDR3aa: CASKVPGGGELFF
j_gene: TRBJ1-4; d_gene: TRBD1; abundance: once; v_gene: TRBV9; CDR3nt: TGTGCCAGCAGCGACTCACCGGGACGGGACAGAGAAAAACTGTTTTTT; CDR3aa: CASSDSPGRDREKLFF
j_gene: TRBJ2-1; d_gene: -; abundance: -; v_gene: TRBV11-3; CDR3nt: TGTGCCAGCAGCAACCGGACAGTAGAGTTCTTC; CDR3aa: CASSNRTVEFF
j_gene: TRBJ2-5; d_gene: TRBD1; abundance: -; v_gene: TRBV9; CDR3nt: TGTGCCAGCAGCGTGGGGACAGTCCAAGAGACCCAGTACTTC; CDR3aa: CASSVGTVQETQYF
j_gene: TRBJ1-6; d_gene: -; abundance: -; v_gene: TRBV10-3; CDR3nt: TGTGCCATCAGTGAGGCACGTGGAGGCAATAATTCACCCCTCCACTTT; CDR3aa: CAISEARGGNNSPLHF
j_gene: TRBJ2-7; d_gene: -; abundance: -; v_gene: TRBV5-1; CDR3nt: TGCGCCAGCAGCATTTCCAGAGGATACGAGCAGTACTTC; CDR3aa: CASSISRGYEQYF
j_gene: TRBJ2-5; d_gene: TRBD2; abundance: -; v_gene: TRBV7-9; CDR3nt: TGTGCCAGCAGCTTAGTAAGCGGGGGGATAGAGAGTGAGACCCAGTACTTC; CDR3aa: CASSLVSGGIESETQYF
j_gene: TRBJ2-3; d_gene: TRBD1; abundance: -; v_gene: TRBV5-3; CDR3nt: TGTGCCAGAAGTCCAGGACAGGGGGCAGTAGATACGCAGTATTTT; CDR3aa: CARSPGQGAVDTQYF
j_gene: TRBJ2-2; d_gene: -; abundance: -; v_gene: TRBV9; CDR3nt: TGTGCCAGCAGCCTTGGGCGTACCGGGGAGCTGTTTTTT; CDR3aa: CASSLGRTGELFF
j_gene: TRBJ1-4; d_gene: -; abundance: -; v_gene: TRBV5-6; CDR3nt: TGTGCCAGCAGCTTGGCTCGGGGATATGAAAAACTGTTTTTT; CDR3aa: CASSLARGYEKLFF
j_gene: TRBJ2-3; d_gene: TRBD2; abundance: -; v_gene: TRBV7-9; CDR3nt: TGTGCCAGCAGCCCCCTTCTAGCGGGAGTCGGAGATACGCAGTATTTT; CDR3aa: CASSPLLAGVGDTQYF
j_gene: TRBJ1-5; d_gene: -; abundance: -; v_gene: TRBV19; CDR3nt: TGTGCCAGTAGTTCTGGAGGGCCCGCAAGCCATTTT; CDR3aa: CASSSGGPASHF
j_gene: TRBJ1-6; d_gene: TRBD1; abundance: few; v_gene: TRBV6-5; CDR3nt: TGTGCCAGCAGTTACGGGGACAGAATTAATTCACCCCTCCACTTT; CDR3aa: CASSYGDRINSPLHF
j_gene: TRBJ2-1; d_gene: TRBD1; abundance: -; v_gene: TRBV5-1; CDR3nt: TGCGCCAGCAGCTTGGAGGGGGCAGGGAATGAGCAGTTCTTC; CDR3aa: CASSLEGAGNEQFF
j_gene: TRBJ1-5; d_gene: -; abundance: -; v_gene: TRBV2; CDR3nt: TGTGCCAGCAGTGAAGGTTATCTTATCAGTCAGCCCCAGCATTTT; CDR3aa: CASSEGYLISQPQHF
j_gene: TRBJ2-1; d_gene: -; abundance: -; v_gene: TRBV25-1; CDR3nt: TGTGCCAGCAGTGAACTAGCCCTCGGGTTGGAGCAGTTCTTC; CDR3aa: CASSELALGLEQFF